The entry that follows covers one T cell receptor beta chain sequence. Its specificity is not known. The data belong to a study of beta chain features in type 1 diabetes. At the level of the study: All samples combined gave under 110,000,000 sorted cells for examination. Whole-study findings and limits: Shorter TCRB CDR3s, moderately but significantly so, marked every one of the four CD4+ subsets in Type 1 diabetes patients. Diminished insertions and augmented deletions at VDJ junctions characterized type 1 diabetes patients.

Based on CD45RO/CCR7/CD25/CD127/CD95/CD27, CD4+ regulatory, stem cell-like memory, naive and central memory cells were sorted. Populations obtained by sorting all exceeded 95% purity. The entirety of the isolated RNA underwent reverse transcription, so expressed TCRB transcripts were sequenced. Sequencing was performed with immunoSEQ multiplex PCR; in TCRdb, only in-frame clones are kept and a portion is missing. The table has around 600,000 clones, roughly an eighth seen once. The CDR3 length is 14 residues. Per the germline V gene, CDR1 is MNHEY and CDR2 is SVGAGI. Trimming took 6 bases from V and 7 from J; bases not matched to a gene: 5.

The chain couples TRBV6-5 to TRBJ1-4, with 10 bases that match TRBD1. This sequence was found in a man aged 25-40 years with type 1 diabetes. Specimen: naive CD4+ T cells from blood. CDR3 sequence (DNA): TGTGCCAGCAGCCCGGGACAGGGGCGTGAAAAACTGTTTTTT. Translating gives CASSPGQGREKLFF.